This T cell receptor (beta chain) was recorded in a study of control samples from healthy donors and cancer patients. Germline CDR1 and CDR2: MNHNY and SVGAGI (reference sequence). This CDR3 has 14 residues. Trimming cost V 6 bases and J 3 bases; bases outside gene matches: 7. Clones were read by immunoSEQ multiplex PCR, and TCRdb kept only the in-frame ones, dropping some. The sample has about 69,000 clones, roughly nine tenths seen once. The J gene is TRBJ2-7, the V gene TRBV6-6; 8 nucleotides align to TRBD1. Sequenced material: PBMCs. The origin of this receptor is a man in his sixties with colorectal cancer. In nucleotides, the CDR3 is TGTGCCAGCAGCCCGCCAGGACAGGGCTACGAGCAGTACTTC. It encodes CASSPPGQGYEQYF.